The 18 T cell receptor beta chains in this list originate from one sample, sequenced in a study of blood T cells in healthy people across ages. Through a sample-barcoded 5' primer and a J-beta primer mix, a second PCR was run for roughly 6 to 12 cycles. MiXCR was run by TCRdb on the 5' RACE reads, yielding one entry per CDR3 protein. Of about 1.5 million distinct CDR3 sequences listed, less than 45% are singletons. Sequenced sample: blood. These receptors were collected from a woman between 18 and 29 years old in good health.

This chain links TRBV4-2 with TRBJ2-5; a weak D match, TRBD1 (7 bases). The germline CDR1 and CDR2 sequences are LGHNA and YNFKEQ. The CDR3 has 16 residues. The germline V and J ends were trimmed by 0 bases and 11 bases, with 22 bases remaining between them. CDR3 sequence (DNA): TGTGCCAGCAGCCAAGATGGGGGGACAGTTAATAATGAGCAGTACTTC. This translates into CASSQDGGTVNNEQYF.

V gene TRBV5-6 combines with J gene TRBJ2-1, with 7 bases that match TRBD1. The V and J ends lost 4 bases and 3 bases, in that order; junction bases with no gene match: 7. Germline values: CDR1 SGHDT, CDR2 YYEEEE. CDR3 length equals 15 residues. CDR3: CASSGDRLIYNEQFF. In nucleotides, the CDR3 is TGTGCCAGCAGCGGGGACAGACTCATCTACAATGAGCAGTTCTTC.

This clonotype was counted a single time. V and J are TRBV7-2 and TRBJ2-1; D is undetermined. Germline V CDR1 and CDR2: SGHTA, FQGNSA. The CDR3 length is 12 residues. V shed 1 base and J shed 9 bases, with 7 bases lying between them. CDR3 DNA: TGTGCCAGCAGCTTAGTCGGATGTGAGCAGTTCTTC. Translating gives CASSLVGCEQFF.

The chain uses TRBV12-3 or TRBV12-4 and TRBJ1-2; 7 bases align to TRBD1. The CDR3 is 15 amino acids. V lost 6 bases, J lost 5 bases, and 12 bases stayed unmatched. The CDR3 loop reads CASSYPTGLAYGYTF. The CDR3 nucleotides are TGTGCCAGCAGCTATCCGACAGGGTTAGCGTATGGCTACACCTTC.

V gene TRBV13 combines with J gene TRBJ2-7, with D possibly matching TRBD1 (6 bases). V was trimmed by 8 bases and J by 6 bases, leaving 20 bases between them. Germline values: CDR1 PRHDT, CDR2 FYEKMQ (reference sequence). The CDR3 has 14 amino acids. DNA of the CDR3: TGTGCCAGCTCCAACAGGGATACCCCTCGCGAGCAGTACTTC. This translates into CASSNRDTPREQYF.

This clonotype has a handful of counts. V gene TRBV6-2 or TRBV6-3 combines with J gene TRBJ2-1; 7 bases align to TRBD2. The CDR3 length is 15 residues. Per germline, CDR1 MNHEY and CDR2 SVGEGT. V trimming: 2 bases; J trimming: 3 bases; junction bases outside the gene matches: 4. Written as DNA, the CDR3 is TGTGCCAGCAGTTACCCTAGCGGAGACTACAATGAGCAGTTCTTC. This gives the protein CASSYPSGDYNEQFF.

The CDR3 reads CATSVSPSGSVGDTQYF. DNA for the CDR3: TGTGCCACCAGCGTAAGCCCTAGCGGGAGTGTTGGAGATACGCAGTATTTT. This chain uses TRBV15 with TRBJ2-3, with 10 bases aligning to TRBD2. J was trimmed by 5 bases and V by 5 bases; bases with no gene match: 13. The V gene's germline CDR1 is LNHNV and CDR2 YYDKDF (reference sequence). This CDR3 is 17 amino acids long.

As DNA, the CDR3 is TGTGCCAGCCTCCTTAGACAGGAGAACACTGAAGCTTTCTTT. As protein: CASLLRQENTEAFF. This chain connects TRBV12-3 or TRBV12-4 to TRBJ1-1; possible D gene TRBD1, 6 bases. The CDR3 is 14 amino acids. V lost 8 bases and J 1 base, leaving 14 bases between the germline ends.

This clonotype appeared a few times. The DNA for the CDR3 is TGTGCCAGCAGTACCCGAGGAGCGGGCACCTACAATGAGCAGTTCTTC. Encoded protein: CASSTRGAGTYNEQFF. This sequence joins TRBV27 and TRBJ2-1; tentatively, D is TRBD2 (6 bases). CDR1 is MNHEY and CDR2 is SMNVEV in the germline V gene (reference sequence). The CDR3 is 16 residues long. Trimming took off 5 bases at V and 2 bases at J, with 16 bases between the two ends.

This clonotype was observed a few times. The chain employs TRBV20-1 and TRBJ1-5, with D unresolved. The germline V gene encodes CDR1 DFQATT and CDR2 SNEGSKA (reference sequence). The V gene lost 3 bases and the J gene lost 0 bases, with 9 bases spanning the gap. CDR3 length: 14 amino acids. DNA for the CDR3: TGCAGTGCTAGGGGCGGAAATAGCAATCAGCCCCAGCATTTT. Translating it yields CSARGGNSNQPQHF.

Turning to this clonotype: A much larger clone differs by one base, so this may be a read error. This chain joins TRBV12-3 or TRBV12-4 and TRBJ2-7, with 10 bases that match TRBD2. This CDR3 is 15 amino acids long. The V gene end was trimmed by 1 base and the J gene end by 7 bases; junction bases not matched to a gene: 7. The CDR3 DNA is TGTGCCAGCAGTTTAGGGACTAGCGGTTACAATGAGCAGTACTTC. This sequence encodes CASSLGTSGYNEQYF.

The chain combines TRBV29-1 with TRBJ2-7; D gene ambiguous. This CDR3 has 12 residues. V was cut by 4 bases and J by 1 base, with 8 bases left in between. In germline, CDR1 is SQVTM, CDR2 ANQGSEA. DNA of the CDR3: TGCAGCGTTGTTGACGGGTCCTACGAGCAGTACTTC. Translating gives CSVVDGSYEQYF.

The table lists this clonotype with a few counts. The rearrangement uses TRBV7-6 and TRBJ2-1; maybe TRBD1 (5 bases). CDR1 is SGHVS and CDR2 is FNYEAQ in the germline V gene. The CDR3 covers 13 residues. V lost 5 bases and J 9 bases, leaving 14 bases between the germline ends. The CDR3 nucleotides read TGTGCCAGCAGCCGGCAGGGTTTAGGTGAGCAGTTCTTC. Translation gives CASSRQGLGEQFF.

Only a few counts were recorded for this clonotype. The chain has TRBV20-1 and TRBJ1-2; D is uncertain. In germline, CDR1 is DFQATT, CDR2 SNEGSKA (reference sequence). V lost 6 bases to trimming and J lost 1 base, with 6 bases between them. This CDR3 is built from 11 residues. The CDR3 nucleotides read TGCAGTGCCTCAATTAACTATGGCTACACCTTC. Translation gives CSASINYGYTF.

The chain has TRBV10-2 and TRBJ2-7, with D unresolved. V dropped 2 bases and J dropped 4 bases, with 15 bases sitting between them. Germline V CDR1 and CDR2: WSHSY, SAAADI. This CDR3 contains 15 residues. CDR3 region: CASSENSLSFYEQYF. CDR3 sequence (DNA): TGCGCCAGCAGTGAGAACAGTCTAAGTTTTTACGAGCAGTACTTC.

This clonotype was seen only a few times. V and J are TRBV4-1 and TRBJ2-3; D is undetermined. Trimming removed 3 bases from V and 6 bases from J, with 7 bases in between. Per germline, CDR1 MGHRA and CDR2 YSYEKL. The CDR3 is made up of 12 amino acids. The CDR3 bases are TGCGCCAGCAGCCACGGCAAGGATACGCAGTATTTT. As protein: CASSHGKDTQYF.

This chain joins TRBV7-2 and TRBJ1-1, with TRBD1 matching 7 bases. Germline CDR1 and CDR2: SGHTA and FQGNSA. With 5 bases clipped from V and 3 bases from J, the junction kept 6 bases outside the gene matches. The CDR3 length is 14 residues. The CDR3 region is CASSTTGAYTEAFF. In nucleotides, the CDR3 is TGTGCCAGCAGCACTACAGGGGCGTACACTGAAGCTTTCTTT.

This chain joins TRBV20-1 and TRBJ1-5; the D is unclear. The germline V gene encodes CDR1 DFQATT and CDR2 SNEGSKA (reference sequence). V gave up 5 bases and J gave up 4 bases, with 18 bases separating them. The CDR3 contains 15 residues. This chain's CDR3 is CSALSAPSGNQPQHF. CDR3 in DNA: TGCAGTGCTTTATCGGCCCCGTCGGGGAATCAGCCCCAGCATTTT.